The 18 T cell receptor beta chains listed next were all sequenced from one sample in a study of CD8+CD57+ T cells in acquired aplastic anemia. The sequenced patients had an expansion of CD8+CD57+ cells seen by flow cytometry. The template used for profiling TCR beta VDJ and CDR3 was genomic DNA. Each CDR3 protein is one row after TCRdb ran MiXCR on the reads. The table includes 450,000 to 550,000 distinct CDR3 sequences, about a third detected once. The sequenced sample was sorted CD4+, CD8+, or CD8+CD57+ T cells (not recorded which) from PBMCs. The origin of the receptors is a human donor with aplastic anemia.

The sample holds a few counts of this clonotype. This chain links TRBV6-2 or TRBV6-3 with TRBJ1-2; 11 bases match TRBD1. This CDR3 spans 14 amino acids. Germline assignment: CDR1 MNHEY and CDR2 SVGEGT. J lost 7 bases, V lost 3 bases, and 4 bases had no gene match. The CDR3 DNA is TGTGCCAGCAGTTATCGGACAGGGGGCGGTGGCTACACCTTC. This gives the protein CASSYRTGGGGYTF.

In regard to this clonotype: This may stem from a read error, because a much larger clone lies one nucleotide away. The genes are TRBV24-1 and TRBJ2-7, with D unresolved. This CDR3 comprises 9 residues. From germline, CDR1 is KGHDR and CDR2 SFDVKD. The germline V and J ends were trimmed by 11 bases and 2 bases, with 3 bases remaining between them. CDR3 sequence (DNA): TGTGCCAACCCCTACGAGCAGTACTTC. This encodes CANPYEQYF.

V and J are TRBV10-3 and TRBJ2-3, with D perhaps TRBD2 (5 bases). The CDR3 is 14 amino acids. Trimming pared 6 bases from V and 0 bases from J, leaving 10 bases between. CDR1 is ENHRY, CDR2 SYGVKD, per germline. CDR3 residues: CAIRRGASTDTQYF. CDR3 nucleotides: TGTGCCATCAGACGGGGTGCTAGCACAGATACGCAGTATTTT.

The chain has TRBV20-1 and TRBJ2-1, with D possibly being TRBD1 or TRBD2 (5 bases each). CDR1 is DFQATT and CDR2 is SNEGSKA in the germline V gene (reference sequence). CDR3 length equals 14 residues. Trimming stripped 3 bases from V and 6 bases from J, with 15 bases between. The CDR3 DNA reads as TGCAGTGCTAGTCCTGGGGTGGGGGTCAATGAGCAGTTCTTC. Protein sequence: CSASPGVGVNEQFF.

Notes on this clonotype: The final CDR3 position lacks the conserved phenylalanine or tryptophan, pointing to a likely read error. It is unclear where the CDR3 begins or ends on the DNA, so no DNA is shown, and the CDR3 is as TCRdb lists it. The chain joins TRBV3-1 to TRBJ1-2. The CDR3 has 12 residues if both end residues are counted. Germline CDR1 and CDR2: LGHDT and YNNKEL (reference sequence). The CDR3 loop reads CASSQDPQITVI.

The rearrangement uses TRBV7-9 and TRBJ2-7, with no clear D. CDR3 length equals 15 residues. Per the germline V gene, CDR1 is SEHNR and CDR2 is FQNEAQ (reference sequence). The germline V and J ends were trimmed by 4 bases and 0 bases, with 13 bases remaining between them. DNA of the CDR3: TGTGCCAGCAGCTCATCCGGGTCTCCCTCCTACGAGCAGTACGTC. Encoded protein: CASSSSGSPSYEQYV.

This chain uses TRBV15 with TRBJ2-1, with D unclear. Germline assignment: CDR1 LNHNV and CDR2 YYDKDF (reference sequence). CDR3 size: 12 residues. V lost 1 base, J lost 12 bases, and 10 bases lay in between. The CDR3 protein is CATSRGTASQFF. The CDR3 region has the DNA TGTGCCACCAGCAGAGGGACCGCCTCGCAGTTCTTC.

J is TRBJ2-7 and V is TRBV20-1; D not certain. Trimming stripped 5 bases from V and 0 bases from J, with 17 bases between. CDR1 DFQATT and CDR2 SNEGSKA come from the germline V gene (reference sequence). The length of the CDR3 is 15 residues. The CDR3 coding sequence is TGCAGTGCTGGGCCACTCCTAGGCCTCTCCTACGAGCAGTACTTC. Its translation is CSAGPLLGLSYEQYF.

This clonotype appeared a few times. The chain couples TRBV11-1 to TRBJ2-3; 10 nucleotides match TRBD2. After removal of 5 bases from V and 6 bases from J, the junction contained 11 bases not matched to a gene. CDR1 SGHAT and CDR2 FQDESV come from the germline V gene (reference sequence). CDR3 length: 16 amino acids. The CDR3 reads CASSRTSGGLGDTQYF. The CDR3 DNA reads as TGTGCCAGCAGCCGGACTAGCGGAGGACTCGGGGATACGCAGTATTTT.

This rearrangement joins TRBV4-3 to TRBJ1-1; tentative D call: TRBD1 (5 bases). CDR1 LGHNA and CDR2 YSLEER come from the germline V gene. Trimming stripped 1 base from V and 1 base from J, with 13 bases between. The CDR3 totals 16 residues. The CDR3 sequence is CASSQAFRQGNTEAFF. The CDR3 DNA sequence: TGCGCCAGCAGCCAAGCATTTCGGCAGGGGAACACTGAAGCTTTCTTT.

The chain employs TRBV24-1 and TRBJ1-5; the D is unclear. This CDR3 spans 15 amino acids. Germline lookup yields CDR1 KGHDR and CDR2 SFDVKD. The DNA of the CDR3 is TGTGCTAGAGATGAGTCCAGGTTTAGCAATCAGCCCCAGCATTTT. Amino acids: CARDESRFSNQPQHF.

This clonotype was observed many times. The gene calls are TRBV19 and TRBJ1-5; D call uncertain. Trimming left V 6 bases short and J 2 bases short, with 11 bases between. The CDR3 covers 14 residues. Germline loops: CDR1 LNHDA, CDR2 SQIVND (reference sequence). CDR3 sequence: CASSSRAGNQPQHF. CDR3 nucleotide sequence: TGTGCCAGTAGCTCAAGGGCAGGCAATCAGCCCCAGCATTTT. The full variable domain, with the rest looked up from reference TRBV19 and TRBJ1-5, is DGGITQSPKYLFRKEGQNVTLSCEQNLNHDAMYWYRQDPGQGLRLIYYSQIVNDFQKGDIAEGYSVSREKKESFPLTVTSAQKNPTAFYLCASSSRAGNQPQHFGDGTRLSIL.

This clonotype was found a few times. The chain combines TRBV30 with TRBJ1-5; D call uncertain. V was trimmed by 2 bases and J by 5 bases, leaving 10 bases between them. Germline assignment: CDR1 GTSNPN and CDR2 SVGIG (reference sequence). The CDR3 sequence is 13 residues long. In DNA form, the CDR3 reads TGTGCCTGGAGTCATGGGTACGATCAGCCCCAGCATTTT. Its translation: CAWSHGYDQPQHF.

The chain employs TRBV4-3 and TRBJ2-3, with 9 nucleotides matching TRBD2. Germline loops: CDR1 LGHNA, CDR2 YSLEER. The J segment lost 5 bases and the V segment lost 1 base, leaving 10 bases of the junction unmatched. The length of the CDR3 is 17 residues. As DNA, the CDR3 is TGCGCCAGCAGCCAAGCATTCGGGCGGGGGGGCAGAGATACGCAGTATTTT. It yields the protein CASSQAFGRGGRDTQYF.

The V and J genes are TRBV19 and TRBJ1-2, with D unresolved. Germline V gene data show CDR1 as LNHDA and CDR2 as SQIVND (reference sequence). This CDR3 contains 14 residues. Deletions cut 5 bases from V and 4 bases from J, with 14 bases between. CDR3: CASSEVSSRYGYTF. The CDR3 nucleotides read TGTGCCAGTAGTGAGGTTTCCTCTCGCTATGGCTACACCTTC.

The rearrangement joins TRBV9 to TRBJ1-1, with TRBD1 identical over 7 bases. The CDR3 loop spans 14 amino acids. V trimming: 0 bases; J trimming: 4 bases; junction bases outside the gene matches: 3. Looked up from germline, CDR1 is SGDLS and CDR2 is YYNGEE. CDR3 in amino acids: CASSVADRATEAFF. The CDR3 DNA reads TGTGCCAGCAGCGTAGCCGACAGGGCCACTGAAGCTTTCTTT.

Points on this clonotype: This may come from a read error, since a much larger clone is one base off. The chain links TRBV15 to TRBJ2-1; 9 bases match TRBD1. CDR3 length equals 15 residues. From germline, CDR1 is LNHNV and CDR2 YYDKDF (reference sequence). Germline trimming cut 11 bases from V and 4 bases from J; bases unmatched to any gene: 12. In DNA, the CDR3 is TGTGCCGCCGCAGTCCGGGACAGGGCGTACAATGAGCAGTTCTTC. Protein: CAAAVRDRAYNEQFF.

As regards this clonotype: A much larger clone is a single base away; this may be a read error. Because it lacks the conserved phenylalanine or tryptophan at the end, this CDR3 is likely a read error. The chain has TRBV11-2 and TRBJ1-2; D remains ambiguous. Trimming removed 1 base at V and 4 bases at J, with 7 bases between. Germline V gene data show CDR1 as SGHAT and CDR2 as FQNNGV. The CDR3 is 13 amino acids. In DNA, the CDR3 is TGTGCCAGCAGCTTAGGGCAGCCCTATGGCTACACCTCC. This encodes CASSLGQPYGYTS.